This T cell receptor (beta chain) was captured in a study of T cell repertoires in cytomegalovirus infection. Study as a whole: Recently identified HLA-C-restricted and well-studied HLA-B-restricted CMV epitopes were used. It can be stated that public TCR beta signatures indicated CMV infection as well as a matching HLA type.

TCRdb analysed the reads with MiXCR anew, one entry per CDR3 protein. The data show roughly 730,000 distinct CDR3 sequences, around 35% seen once. Germline V gene lookup returns CDR1 SGHTA and CDR2 FQGNSA. The CDR3 is 16 residues long. V lost 5 bases and J lost 1; bases outside the gene matches: 7. General study points: Dominating the ex vivo response were HLA-C-restricted CMV-specific TCR beta clonotypes.

This clonotype was counted many times. Its matching antigen is unknown. The receptor comes from a human donor in good health (CMV status not recorded). Some clones in this sample may be carry-over from other donors' samples. The sample here was cultured PBMCs, taken from culture after CMV antigen stimulation. The gene calls are TRBV7-2 and TRBJ2-2; 7 bases fit TRBD1. CDR3 bases: TGTGCCAGCAGCCTGAGACAGGGCCGGAACACCGGGGAGCTGTTTTTT. It yields the protein CASSLRQGRNTGELFF.